This TCR beta chain was profiled in a study of tumor-infiltrating lymphocytes in primary liver carcinoma. Study conclusions and caveats: Merely about 7.5-24% of top clones occurred in all five tumor regions.

The input was 500 ng total RNA; TCR beta cDNA was made from it with a constant-region primer. Nested multiplex PCR, run for three rounds with slightly modified ARM-PCR, yielded TCR beta libraries. Use of TRBV1-TRBV30 forward primers with a C-beta reverse primer characterized the first two PCR rounds, which lasted about 10 cycles each. TCRdb fed the multiplex PCR reads into MiXCR, producing one record per CDR3 protein. In the table there are 20,000 to 30,000 distinct CDR3 sequences, roughly 80% of which are singletons. Co-extraction of both nucleic acids (RNA and DNA) used roughly 20-33 mg of unsorted bulk tissue. The patients presented with primary liver carcinoma, which was managed through surgical resection. By frequency in the sample, this clonotype is medium-sized. Antigen: not known. Trimming pared 2 bases from V and 3 bases from J, leaving 12 bases between. CDR3 length: 15 residues.

The sequence was collected from a man aged 40-49 years with primary liver carcinoma and hepatitis B virus infection. Material for sequencing was liver tumor tissue from sampling region 3. Subset defined: tumor region T3, left-lateral pole. The chain couples TRBV12-3 or TRBV12-4 to TRBJ2-3, with D perhaps matching TRBD2 (5 bases). The CDR3: CASSLRLASTDTQYF. In DNA, the CDR3 is TGTGCCAGCAGTTTAAGGCTAGCATCGACAGATACGCAGTATTTT.